This T cell receptor (beta chain) appears in the sequencing data of a study of blood T cell repertoires in COVID-19. V shed 2 bases and J shed 4 bases, with 11 bases lying between them. Germline V gene lookup returns CDR1 MNHEY and CDR2 SVGAGI. This CDR3 is built from 15 residues. In the original workflow: Researchers report that nucleated cell counts were estimated from reference gene primer amplification. Method: immunoSEQ multiplex PCR; TCRdb's copy keeps in-frame clones and lacks some. D and trimming were read from the DNA, whereas the V and J calls and clone size are those reported in that table. The sample comprises 55,000 to 65,000 clones, around 83% of which are singletons, and less than 6.5% rests with the top ten.

This receptor was taken from a woman aged 60-75 years with acute or convalescent COVID-19. This rearrangement joins TRBV6-5 to TRBJ1-4; D not certain. Material: peripheral blood. CDR3: CASSYASTDNEKLFF. In nucleotides, the CDR3 is TGTGCCAGCAGTTACGCAAGCACAGATAATGAAAAACTGTTTTTT.